This T cell receptor beta chain appears in the sequencing data of a study of cytomegalovirus exposure and HLA in healthy donors. The wider study: Membership in the Caucasian-associated ancestry cluster was found for around 81% of fewer than 450 genotyped donors.

The table lists this clone with a few counts. Its specificity is not known. PCR was performed using 60 Vbeta and 13 Jbeta primers. The table came from immunoSEQ multiplex PCR; TCRdb's copy has only in-frame clones and leaves some out. Of about 110,000 clones in the sample, approximately 85% were seen once. The study's findings and limits: Most TCR sequences were rare, but some public TCRs occurred in many donors. In a later analysis, the majority of CMV-associated beta chains seemingly showed HLA restriction. Specificity for CMV antigens was confirmed in vitro for three of the CMV-associated chains.

Input material: PBMCs. This sequence was found in a man in his forties or fifties in good health and CMV-seronegative.

DNA of the CDR3: TGTGCCAGTAGTTTGACAGCCCTGAACACTGAAGCTTTCTTT. Protein product: CASSLTALNTEAFF. The rearrangement joins TRBV19 to TRBJ1-1, with D perhaps TRBD1 (5 bases). In germline, CDR1 is LNHDA, CDR2 SQIVND (reference sequence). CDR3 size: 14 residues. Trimming cost V 5 bases and J 0 bases, with 10 bases left between them.